The 21 T cell receptor beta chains reported below all come from one sample, sequenced in a study of blood T cell repertoires in COVID-19. Only in-frame clones appear in the TCRdb table, and some are missing; sequencing was by immunoSEQ multiplex PCR. Of about 270,000 clones listed, 75% to 90% are singletons. Material: peripheral blood. The receptors were gathered from a man aged 50-59 years with acute or convalescent COVID-19.

The chain uses TRBV30 and TRBJ1-6, with 7 nucleotides matching TRBD1. Germline CDR1 and CDR2: GTSNPN and SVGIG (reference sequence). The CDR3 extends over 18 amino acids. The trim removed 0 bases at V and 10 bases at J, leaving 18 bases unmatched. CDR3 in DNA: TGTGCCTGGAGTGTAAAGTCGGCAGGGGGACGATTTGGGTCACCCCTCCACTTT. Translated, it gives CAWSVKSAGGRFGSPLHF.

This clone came up once. The V call is TRBV20-1, the J call TRBJ1-2; D ambiguous. The CDR3 totals 10 residues. V lost 2 bases and J lost 8, with 6 bases in between. Germline CDR1 is DFQATT and CDR2 is SNEGSKA (reference sequence). For the CDR3, the DNA is TGCAGTGCTAGACCCTCGGGCTACACCTTC. Its translation: CSARPSGYTF.

J is TRBJ1-6 and V is TRBV5-6, with D maybe TRBD1 (5 bases). This CDR3 is built from 16 residues. CDR1 is SGHDT and CDR2 is YYEEEE in the germline V gene. Trimming removed 0 bases from V and 5 bases from J, with 12 bases in between. CDR3 coding DNA: TGTGCCAGCAGCTTGGGGCAGGGCGGCCATAATTCACCCCTCCACTTT. Protein: CASSLGQGGHNSPLHF.

The chain uses TRBV2 and TRBJ1-6; tentative D call: TRBD1 (6 bases). Trimming took off 4 bases at V and 6 bases at J, with 7 bases between the two ends. The CDR3 totals 13 residues. Looked up from germline, CDR1 is SNHLY and CDR2 is FYNNEI. The CDR3 sequence: CASSADSNSPLHF. The CDR3 nucleotides read TGTGCCAGCAGTGCGGACAGTAATTCACCCCTCCACTTT.

The V and J genes are TRBV5-1 and TRBJ2-7, with D possibly being TRBD2 (5 bases). Trimming stripped 1 base from V and 3 bases from J, with 8 bases between. The CDR3 is 13 residues long. Germline values: CDR1 SGHRS, CDR2 YFSETQ. In DNA, the CDR3 is TGCGCCAGCAGCTTGTTTGCGGGCTACGAGCAGTACTTC. It encodes CASSLFAGYEQYF.

The sample holds one count of this clone. The chain joins TRBV9 to TRBJ1-1, with 11 bases identical to TRBD1. The germline gives CDR1 SGDLS, CDR2 YYNGEE. Trimming at V came to 3 bases and at J to 3 bases, leaving 4 bases not matched to a gene. There are 15 residues in the CDR3. The CDR3 DNA reads as TGTGCCAGCAGCGCCAGGGACAGGGGGGACACTGAAGCTTTCTTT. This translates into CASSARDRGDTEAFF. The whole variable domain, remainder taken from reference TRBV9 and TRBJ1-1, is DSGVTQTPKHLITATGQRVTLRCSPRSGDLSVYWYQQSLDQGLQFLIQYYNGEERAKGNILERFSAQQFPDLHSELNLSSLELGDSALYFCASSARDRGDTEAFFGQGTRLTVV.

The chain recombines TRBV7-2 with TRBJ1-3, with a weak D call TRBD1 (6 bases). This CDR3 is 16 amino acids long. V lost 6 bases, J lost 0 bases, and 15 bases lay in between. Looked up from germline, CDR1 is SGHTA and CDR2 is FQGNSA. As DNA, the CDR3 is TGTGCCAGCAGAGCCCTGGGGGCGACCTCTGGAAACACCATATATTTT. It encodes CASRALGATSGNTIYF. The variable domain in full, completed from reference TRBV7-2 and TRBJ1-3, reads GAGVSQSPSNKVTEKGKDVELRCDPISGHTALYWYRQSLGQGLEFLIYFQGNSAPDKSGLPSDRFSAERTGGSVSTLTIQRTQQEDSAVYLCASRALGATSGNTIYFGEGSWLTVV.

The chain is built from TRBV11-2 and TRBJ1-1; tentatively, D is TRBD1 (6 bases). CDR3 length: 13 amino acids. The ends were cut back, 5 bases at V and 4 bases at J, with 11 bases in the middle. Germline V gives CDR1 SGHAT, CDR2 FQNNGV. The CDR3 here is CASSVRGGTEAFF. The CDR3 nucleotides read TGTGCCAGCAGCGTCCGAGGGGGCACTGAAGCTTTCTTT.

This chain connects TRBV12-3 or TRBV12-4 to TRBJ1-2; the match to TRBD1 covers 9 bases. V was pared by 5 bases and J by 8 bases, with 6 bases of the junction left unmatched. CDR3 size: 13 residues. CDR3 in DNA: TGTGCCAGCAGTCAAAACAGGGGGCAGGGCTACACCTTC. Translating gives CASSQNRGQGYTF.

This rearrangement joins TRBV18 to TRBJ1-2; TRBD1 matches at 8 bases. Per the germline V gene, CDR1 is KGHSH and CDR2 is LQKENI. The J segment lost 11 bases and the V segment lost 0 bases, leaving 8 bases of the junction unmatched. The CDR3 runs 14 residues. DNA of the CDR3: TGTGCCAGCTCACCACCGGGTGATACAGGGGGGTACACCTTC. Its protein product is CASSPPGDTGGYTF.

The chain combines TRBV12-5 with TRBJ2-7; D may be TRBD1 (6 bases). V was trimmed by 0 bases and J by 0 bases, leaving 9 bases between them. CDR1 and CDR2 (germline): LGHNT, FRNRAP. The CDR3 consists of 15 residues. The CDR3 protein is CASGLVGDTSYEQYF. Written as DNA, the CDR3 is TGTGCTAGTGGTTTGGTAGGGGACACCTCCTACGAGCAGTACTTC.

The genes are TRBV7-9 and TRBJ1-3; D not resolved. V lost 6 bases and J lost 4, with 7 bases in between. The germline gives CDR1 SEHNR, CDR2 FQNEAQ (reference sequence). The CDR3 spans 12 residues. CDR3 region: CASRYGGNTIYF. The DNA for the CDR3 is TGTGCCAGCAGATACGGGGGAAACACCATATATTTT.

The V gene is TRBV25-1, the J gene TRBJ2-1, with 10 nucleotides matching TRBD2. The CDR3 is made up of 14 amino acids. With 6 bases clipped from V and 8 bases from J, the junction kept 7 bases outside the gene matches. Germline V gene sequence: CDR1 MGHDK, CDR2 SYGVNS. The CDR3 coding sequence is TGTGCCAGCAGCCTACTAGCGGGGACCCATGAGCAGTTCTTC. Amino acid sequence: CASSLLAGTHEQFF.

V and J are TRBV11-3 and TRBJ2-2; 8 bases line up with TRBD1. This CDR3 region has 16 residues. V shed 6 bases, J shed 3 bases, and the junction held 9 bases outside the gene matches. Germline-derived CDR1 and CDR2 are SGHNT and YENEEA. CDR3 in amino acids: CASSPGQGEDTGELFF. The CDR3 nucleotides are TGTGCCAGCAGTCCCGGACAGGGAGAGGACACCGGGGAGCTGTTTTTT.

V gene TRBV19 combines with J gene TRBJ1-1; possible D gene TRBD1, 5 bases. The V and J ends lost 7 bases and 1 base respectively, with 16 bases between them. CDR1 is LNHDA, CDR2 SQIVND, per germline (reference sequence). The CDR3 runs to 15 residues. As DNA, the CDR3 is TGTGCCAGTAACCCGGGACTAGCCCGGAACACTGAAGCTTTCTTT. This encodes CASNPGLARNTEAFF.

The genes are TRBV3-1 (or the pseudogene TRBV3-2) and TRBJ2-7; a weak D match, TRBD1 (6 bases). The germline V gene has CDR1 LGHDT and CDR2 YNNKEL (reference sequence). The CDR3 contains 17 residues. V was trimmed by 1 base and J by 1 base, leaving 17 bases between them. CDR3 nucleotide sequence: TGTGCCAGCAGCCAAGCTCCCGATCCCAGGGGTTCCTACGAGCAGTACTTC. Protein product: CASSQAPDPRGSYEQYF.

The V gene is TRBV7-9, the J gene TRBJ1-2, with TRBD1 as a possible D gene (5 bases). This CDR3 has 14 residues. Trimming took off 6 bases at V and 0 bases at J, with 11 bases between the two ends. CDR1 SEHNR and CDR2 FQNEAQ come from the germline V gene (reference sequence). The CDR3 DNA follows: TGTGCCAGCAGGTCGACACAGGCTAACTATGGCTACACCTTC. Translation: CASRSTQANYGYTF.

J is TRBJ1-5 and V is TRBV21-1. TRBV21-1 is marked as a pseudogene. The CDR3 spans 15 residues. CDR3 amino acids: CATFGGAFSNQPQHF. Written as DNA, the CDR3 is TGTGCCACCTTCGGGGGGGCGTTTAGCAATCAGCCCCAGCATTTT.

The chain carries TRBV10-3 and TRBJ1-2; D ambiguous. Germline V gene sequence: CDR1 ENHRY, CDR2 SYGVKD. CDR3 length equals 13 residues. V dropped 0 bases and J dropped 4 bases, with 6 bases sitting between them. Here the CDR3 reads CAISESHSYGYTF. The CDR3 DNA sequence: TGTGCCATCAGTGAGTCGCACTCCTATGGCTACACCTTC.

The V gene is TRBV24-1, the J gene TRBJ2-5, with a weak D call TRBD1 (6 bases). V was clipped by 3 bases and J by 4 bases, with 14 bases between them. The germline gives CDR1 KGHDR, CDR2 SFDVKD. This CDR3 spans 15 amino acids. CDR3 nucleotides: TGTGCCACCAGTGATCCCGGGCAGGGGAGAGAGACCCAGTACTTC. It specifies CATSDPGQGRETQYF.

This sequence joins TRBV2 and TRBJ2-1; no clear D gene. This CDR3 spans 12 amino acids. The V and J ends lost 3 bases and 5 bases respectively, with 5 bases between them. Germline V CDR1 and CDR2: SNHLY, FYNNEI. The CDR3 sequence is CASSDPNNEQFF. The CDR3, as DNA: TGTGCCAGCAGTGACCCCAACAATGAGCAGTTCTTC.